This is a list of T cell receptor beta chains from one sample in a study of blood T cell repertoires in COVID-19. Profiling relied on immunoSEQ multiplex PCR, and the TCRdb table lists in-frame clones only, not all of them. Among under 65,000 clones, just under 90% were seen once, and the ten largest hold around 1.5%. Input material: peripheral blood. These receptor sequences come from a man in his sixties with acute or convalescent COVID-19. CDR3s include the opening cysteine and the closing phenylalanine or tryptophan. The D gene is left open where the match is weak. Some rows have no size entry. The others give once, few or many, or a class for an expanded clone.

V: TRBV19
D: TRBD1
J: TRBJ2-7
size: -
DNA: TGTGCCAGTGGGGGGACAGGAGCTTACGAGCAGTACTTC
CDR3: CASGGTGAYEQYF

V: TRBV2
D: -
J: TRBJ2-7
size: -
DNA: TGTGCCAGCAGTGTGGGTCTAGCGCAATCCTACGAGCAGTACTTC
CDR3: CASSVGLAQSYEQYF

V: TRBV6-5
D: TRBD2
J: TRBJ2-7
size: few
DNA: TGTGCCAGCAGTTACTCGGCGGGGGGCGACTACGAGCAGTACTTC
CDR3: CASSYSAGGDYEQYF

V: TRBV5-8
D: -
J: TRBJ1-2
size: -
DNA: TGTGCCAGCAGCTTGCGACAGTTAGGCTACACCTTC
CDR3: CASSLRQLGYTF

V: TRBV7-9
D: -
J: TRBJ1-3
size: -
DNA: TGTGCCAGCAGCTCGGGACTTCTTAGCTCTGGAAACACCATATATTTT
CDR3: CASSSGLLSSGNTIYF

V: TRBV5-1
D: TRBD1
J: TRBJ1-2
size: once
DNA: TGCGCCAGCAGCCCGGACAGGGGGACTGGCTACACCTTC
CDR3: CASSPDRGTGYTF

V: TRBV28
D: TRBD2
J: TRBJ2-3
size: -
DNA: TGTGCCAGCAGAGGGACTAGGAGGAATACGCAGTATTTT
CDR3: CASRGTRRNTQYF

V: TRBV9
D: TRBD2
J: TRBJ2-1
size: -
DNA: TGTGCCAGCAGCGTAGATTCTAGCGGGTACAATGAGCAGTTCTTC
CDR3: CASSVDSSGYNEQFF

V: TRBV11-2
D: -
J: TRBJ2-3
size: -
DNA: TGTGCCAGCAGTCTTGGACTTTACACAGATACGCAGTATTTT
CDR3: CASSLGLYTDTQYF

V: TRBV6-1
D: TRBD2
J: TRBJ2-5
size: -
DNA: TGTGCCAGCAGTGAAGTGGCTAGCGGACAAGAGACCCAGTACTTC
CDR3: CASSEVASGQETQYF

V: TRBV7-2
D: -
J: TRBJ1-1
size: -
DNA: TGTGCCAGCAGCTTACAGGGATTATCGAACACTGAAGCTTTCTTT
CDR3: CASSLQGLSNTEAFF

V: TRBV7-6
D: TRBD1
J: TRBJ1-5
size: -
DNA: TGTGCCAGCAGCCCAGGGACAGGTGGAAGCAATCAGCCCCAGCATTTT
CDR3: CASSPGTGGSNQPQHF

V: TRBV9
D: TRBD2
J: TRBJ2-7
size: -
DNA: TGTGCCAGCGGGGGACTAGCATCCTACGAGCAGTACTTC
CDR3: CASGGLASYEQYF

V: TRBV5-4
D: -
J: TRBJ2-1
size: -
DNA: TGTGCCAGCAACCTCCGGGGCAATGAGCAGTTCTTC
CDR3: CASNLRGNEQFF

V: TRBV5-6
D: -
J: TRBJ1-2
size: -
DNA: TGTGCCAGCAACAATCCTGACGGGGGGCGTTTCGGCTACACCTTC
CDR3: CASNNPDGGRFGYTF

V: TRBV12-5
D: -
J: TRBJ2-7
size: -
DNA: TGTGCTAGTGGTCCACTTGACGAGCAGTACTTC
CDR3: CASGPLDEQYF

V: TRBV9
D: -
J: TRBJ1-5
size: -
DNA: TGTGCCAGCAGCCCCCAACCGAATTGGGGGGGGAATCAGCCCCAGCATTTT
CDR3: CASSPQPNWGGNQPQHF